This TCR beta chain stems from a study of blood T cell repertoires in COVID-19. For the study at large: From T cells, B-cell-depleted T cells, or PBMCs came the material, which was cDNA or gDNA.

Enrollment of patients from Seattle took place during active infection, with longitudinal follow-up. Some clones are missing from TCRdb's copy, which holds only in-frame ones; the method was immunoSEQ multiplex PCR. The profile shows fewer than 300,000 clones, roughly nine tenths of them singletons. The CDR3 length is 16 residues. Trimming cost V 5 bases and J 3 bases; bases outside gene matches: 12. Per germline, CDR1 SGHNT and CDR2 YENEEA. The sequence was obtained from a woman in her 30s with COVID-19, enrolled during active disease. Sequencing was carried out using peripheral blood. The chain is built from TRBV11-3 and TRBJ1-1; 7 nucleotides agree with TRBD1. This CDR3 is CASSHATGWSDTEAFF. CDR3 DNA sequence: TGTGCCAGCAGCCACGCGACAGGGTGGTCCGACACTGAAGCTTTCTTT.